Listed below are T cell receptor beta chains from one sample, sequenced in a study of CD8+ T cells in alopecia areata. Sequencing used immunoSEQ multiplex PCR; TCRdb keeps in-frame clones, though not all of them. The data contain about 160,000 clones, approximately 50% of them singletons. Sequenced: CD4+ T cells sorted from blood. The receptor source for this set is a human donor with alopecia areata. CDR3s leave out the opening cysteine and the closing phenylalanine or tryptophan.

J gene,V gene,CDR3 protein
TRBJ2-3,TRBV7-3,ASSGSGRATDTQY
TRBJ1-3,TRBV27,ASSQTGSGNTIY
TRBJ2-3,TRBV28,ASSGSTDTQY
TRBJ2-6,TRBV5-1,ASSFSGIGVSGANVLT
TRBJ1-1,TRBV29-1,SVGTGVLTEAF
TRBJ1-1,TRBV7-3,ASSLGPRTEAF
TRBJ1-2,TRBV18,ASSPISAGEANYGYT
TRBJ2-1,TRBV28,ASSTAQQEQF
TRBJ2-7,TRBV29-1,SVSETENEQY
TRBJ2-1,TRBV5-1,ASSLIGAGAPYNEQF
TRBJ2-1,TRBV7-7,ASSLGRAETYNEQF
TRBJ1-2,TRBV5-1,ASSLRRGYGYT
TRBJ1-2,TRBV4-1,ASSPSGVDGYT
TRBJ1-2,TRBV28,ATNAGLYGYT
TRBJ2-7,TRBV9,ASAIGLAGNEQY
TRBJ2-7,TRBV28,ASSPRDRGRWEQY
TRBJ2-1,TRBV29-1,SVAGKGNEQF
TRBJ2-5,TRBV20-1,SVTLQETQY
TRBJ2-4,TRBV29-1,SAKMITAGVQY
TRBJ2-3,TRBV28,ASSAYRSGRSDTQY
TRBJ1-1,TRBV30,AWSVVENTEAF
TRBJ2-1,TRBV28,ASPPTASSYNEQF
TRBJ2-3,TRBV5-1,ASRNTGVFTDTQY
TRBJ2-3,TRBV15,ATSRADLTDTQY
TRBJ2-3,TRBV5-1,ASSSGQGAFTQY
TRBJ2-1,TRBV5-1,ASSSRGSGTSSYNEQF
TRBJ2-5,TRBV5-1,ASTTGGLWETQY
TRBJ2-3,TRBV7-2,ASSLGTSGRLDTQY
TRBJ2-7,TRBV7-8,ASSLYGLADYEQY
TRBJ1-2,TRBV4-1,ASSQDKSRRTNYGYT
TRBJ2-7,TRBV28,ASSLKSYEQY
TRBJ2-6,TRBV29-1,SVVYRRLSSGANVLT
TRBJ2-7,TRBV9,ASSVALQGDEQY
TRBJ2-4,TRBV4-1,ASSQLGRELANIQY
TRBJ1-2,TRBV15,ATSRDRQAVRGEYGYT
TRBJ1-1,TRBV19,ASRILDSQGTEAF
TRBJ2-7,TRBV5-1,ASSSDTAGEQY
TRBJ2-1,TRBV6-6,ASSPTTGPFYNEQF
TRBJ1-1,TRBV30,AWSAQNTEAF
TRBJ2-5,TRBV10-3,AISDPREGPETQY